Listed here is a single T cell receptor (beta chain). This CDR3 has 13 amino acids. Per the germline V gene, CDR1 is SGHRS and CDR2 is YFSETQ. V lost 1 base to trimming and J lost 9 bases, with 11 bases between them. This sample is drawn from a study of human T cells and chemical hapten exposure. TCRdb re-derived calls from the RACE reads in MiXCR, one entry per CDR3 protein. There are 50,000 to 65,000 distinct CDR3 sequences in the sample; about 9.4% occur only once, and 14% to 15% lies in the top ten. As for time point: pre-sensitization, week 0. As for treatment: therapeutic diphenylcyclopropenone sensitization with weekly scalp DPC.

Sequenced here: whole blood, sampled in connection with sensitization to the hapten diphenylcyclopropenone (DPC). The chain uses TRBV5-1 and TRBJ2-1, with a weak D call TRBD1 (6 bases). This TCR was sampled from a woman in her thirties or forties with alopecia areata. Some clones in this sample may be carry-over from other donors' samples. This CDR3 is CASSLPTGSEQFF. CDR3 nucleotide sequence: TGCGCCAGCAGCTTGCCCACAGGGTCTGAGCAGTTCTTC.